This T cell receptor (beta chain) was obtained from a study of T cells after yellow fever vaccination. Study-wide findings and caveats: Re-detected after boosting: most primary clones, 96% of CD4 and 75% to 90% of CD8.

Template-switching 5'RACE yielded the TCR cDNA; a universal primer site and UMIs were added in the process. TCRdb re-called the 5' RACE reads through MiXCR, storing one row per CDR3 protein. The table has 250,000 to 400,000 distinct CDR3 sequences, about 4% seen once. Concerning this clonotype itself: Its antigen is not known.

V gave up 5 bases and J gave up 3 bases; unmatched junction bases: 7. CDR1 KGHSH and CDR2 LQKENI come from the germline V gene. The CDR3 runs to 15 residues. This receptor was obtained from a man between 18 and 29 years old who received the YFV17D yellow fever vaccine. This sequence joins TRBV18 and TRBJ2-1; 7 bases fit TRBD1. Specimen: PBMCs, collected 5 days after the yellow fever booster vaccination. Here the CDR3 DNA reads TGTGCCAGCTCAGGGGACAGACTAAACTACAATGAGCAGTTCTTC. Translating it yields CASSGDRLNYNEQFF.